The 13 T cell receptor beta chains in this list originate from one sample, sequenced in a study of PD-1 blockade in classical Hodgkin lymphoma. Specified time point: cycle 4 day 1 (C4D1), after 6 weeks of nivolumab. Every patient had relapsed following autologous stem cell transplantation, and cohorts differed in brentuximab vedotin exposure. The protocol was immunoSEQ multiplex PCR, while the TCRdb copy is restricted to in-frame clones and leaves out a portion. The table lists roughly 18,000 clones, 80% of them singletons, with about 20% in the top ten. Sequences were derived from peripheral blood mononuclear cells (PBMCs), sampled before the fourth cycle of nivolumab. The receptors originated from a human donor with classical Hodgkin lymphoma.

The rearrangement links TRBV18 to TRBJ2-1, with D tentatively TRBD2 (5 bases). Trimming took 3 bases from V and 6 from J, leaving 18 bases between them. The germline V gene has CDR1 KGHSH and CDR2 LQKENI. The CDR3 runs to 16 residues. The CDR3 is CASSPVRGGYSNEQFF. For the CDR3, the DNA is TGTGCCAGCTCACCTGTTCGGGGTGGGTATAGCAATGAGCAGTTCTTC.

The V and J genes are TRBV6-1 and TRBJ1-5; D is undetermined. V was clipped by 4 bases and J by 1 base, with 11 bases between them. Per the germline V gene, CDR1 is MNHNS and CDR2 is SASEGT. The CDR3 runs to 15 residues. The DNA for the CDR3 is TGTGCCAGCAGTGGTGTCATTCCGAGCAATCAGCCCCAGCATTTT. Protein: CASSGVIPSNQPQHF.

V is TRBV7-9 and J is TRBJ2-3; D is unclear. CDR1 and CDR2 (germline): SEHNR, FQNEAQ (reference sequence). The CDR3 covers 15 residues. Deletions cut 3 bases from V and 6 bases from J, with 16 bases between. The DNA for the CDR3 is TGTGCCAGCAGCTTCCTGGCAGGCCTCTTCGATACGCAGTATTTT. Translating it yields CASSFLAGLFDTQYF.

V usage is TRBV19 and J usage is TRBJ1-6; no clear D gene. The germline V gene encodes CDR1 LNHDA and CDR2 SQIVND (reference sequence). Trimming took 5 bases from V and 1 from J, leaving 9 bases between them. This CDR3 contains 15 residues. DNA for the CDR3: TGTGCCAGTAGTTGGACCAGTTCCTATAATTCACCCCTCCACTTT. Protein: CASSWTSSYNSPLHF. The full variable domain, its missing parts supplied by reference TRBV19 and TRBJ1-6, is DGGITQSPKYLFRKEGQNVTLSCEQNLNHDAMYWYRQDPGQGLRLIYYSQIVNDFQKGDIAEGYSVSREKKESFPLTVTSAQKNPTAFYLCASSWTSSYNSPLHFGNGTRLTVT.

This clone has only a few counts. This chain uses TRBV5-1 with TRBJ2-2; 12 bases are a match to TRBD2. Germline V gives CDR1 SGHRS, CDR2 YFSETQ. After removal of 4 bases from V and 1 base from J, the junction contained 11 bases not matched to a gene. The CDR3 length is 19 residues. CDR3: CASSPLTSGGPKNTGELFF. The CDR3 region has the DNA TGCGCCAGCAGCCCCTTGACTAGCGGGGGCCCGAAGAACACCGGGGAGCTGTTTTTT. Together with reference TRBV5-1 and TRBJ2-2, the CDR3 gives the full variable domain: KAGVTQTPRYLIKTRGQQVTLSCSPISGHRSVSWYQQTPGQGLQFLFEYFSETQRNKGNFPGRFSGRQFSNSRSEMNVSTLELGDSALYLCASSPLTSGGPKNTGELFFGEGSRLTVL.

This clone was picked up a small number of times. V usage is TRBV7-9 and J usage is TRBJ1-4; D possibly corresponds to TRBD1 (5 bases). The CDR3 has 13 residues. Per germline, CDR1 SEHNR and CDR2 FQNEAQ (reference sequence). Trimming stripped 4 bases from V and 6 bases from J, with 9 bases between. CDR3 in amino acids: CASSSGRDEKLFF. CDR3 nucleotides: TGTGCCAGCAGCTCGGGACGGGATGAAAAACTGTTTTTT.

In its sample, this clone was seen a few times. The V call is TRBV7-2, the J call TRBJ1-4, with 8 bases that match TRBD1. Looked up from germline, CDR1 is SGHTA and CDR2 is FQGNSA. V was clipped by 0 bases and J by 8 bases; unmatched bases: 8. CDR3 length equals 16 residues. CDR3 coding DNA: TGTGCCAGCAGCTTAGCCCCAGGGGGCAGTAAGGAAAAACTGTTTTTT. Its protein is CASSLAPGGSKEKLFF.

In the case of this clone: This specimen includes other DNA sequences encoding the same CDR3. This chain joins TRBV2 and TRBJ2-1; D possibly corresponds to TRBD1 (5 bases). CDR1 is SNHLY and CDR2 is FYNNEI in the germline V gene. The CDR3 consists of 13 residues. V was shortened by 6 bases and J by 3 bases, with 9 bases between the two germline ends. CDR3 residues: CASSVDSYNEQFF. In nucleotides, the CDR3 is TGTGCCAGCAGCGTAGACAGCTACAATGAGCAGTTCTTC.

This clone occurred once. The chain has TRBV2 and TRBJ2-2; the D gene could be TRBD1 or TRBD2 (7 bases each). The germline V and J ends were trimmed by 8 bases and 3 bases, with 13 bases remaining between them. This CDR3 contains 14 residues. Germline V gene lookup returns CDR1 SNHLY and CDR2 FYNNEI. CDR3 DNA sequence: TGTGCCAGCCAGGGGGGGTTATACACCGGGGAGCTGTTTTTT. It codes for CASQGGLYTGELFF. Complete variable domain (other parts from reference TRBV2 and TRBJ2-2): EPEVTQTPSHQVTQMGQEVILRCVPISNHLYFYWYRQILGQKVEFLVSFYNNEISEKSEIFDDQFSVERPDGSNFTLKIRSTKLEDSAMYFCASQGGLYTGELFFGEGSRLTVL.

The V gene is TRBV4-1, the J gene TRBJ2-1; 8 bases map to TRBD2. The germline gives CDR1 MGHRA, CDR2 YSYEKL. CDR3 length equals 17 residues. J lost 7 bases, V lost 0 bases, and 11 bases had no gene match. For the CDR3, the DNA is TGCGCCAGCAGCCAAGATGACCCGCGGGAGGTGTGGAATGAGCAGTTCTTC. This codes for CASSQDDPREVWNEQFF.

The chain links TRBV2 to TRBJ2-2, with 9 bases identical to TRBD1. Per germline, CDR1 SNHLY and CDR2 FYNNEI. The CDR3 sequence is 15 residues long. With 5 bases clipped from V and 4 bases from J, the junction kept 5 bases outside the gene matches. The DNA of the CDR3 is TGTGCCAGCAGTATGAACAGGGGGCGCACCGGGGAGCTGTTTTTT. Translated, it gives CASSMNRGRTGELFF. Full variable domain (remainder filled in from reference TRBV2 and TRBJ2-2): EPEVTQTPSHQVTQMGQEVILRCVPISNHLYFYWYRQILGQKVEFLVSFYNNEISEKSEIFDDQFSVERPDGSNFTLKIRSTKLEDSAMYFCASSMNRGRTGELFFGEGSRLTVL.

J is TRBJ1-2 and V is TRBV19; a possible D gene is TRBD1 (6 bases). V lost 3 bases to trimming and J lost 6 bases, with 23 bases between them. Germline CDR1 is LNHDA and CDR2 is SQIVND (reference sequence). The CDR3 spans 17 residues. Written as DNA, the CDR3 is TGTGCCAGTAGTATGTTGGGGGCAGGGTGGGGAGAGGATGGCTACACCTTC. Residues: CASSMLGAGWGEDGYTF.

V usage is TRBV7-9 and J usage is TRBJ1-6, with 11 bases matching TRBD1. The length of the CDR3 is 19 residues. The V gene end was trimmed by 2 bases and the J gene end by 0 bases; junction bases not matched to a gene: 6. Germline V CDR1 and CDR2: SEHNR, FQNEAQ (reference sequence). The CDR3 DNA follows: TGTGCCAGCAGCTTACAGGACAGGGGGCCAAGCTCCTATAATTCACCCCTCCACTTT. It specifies CASSLQDRGPSSYNSPLHF.